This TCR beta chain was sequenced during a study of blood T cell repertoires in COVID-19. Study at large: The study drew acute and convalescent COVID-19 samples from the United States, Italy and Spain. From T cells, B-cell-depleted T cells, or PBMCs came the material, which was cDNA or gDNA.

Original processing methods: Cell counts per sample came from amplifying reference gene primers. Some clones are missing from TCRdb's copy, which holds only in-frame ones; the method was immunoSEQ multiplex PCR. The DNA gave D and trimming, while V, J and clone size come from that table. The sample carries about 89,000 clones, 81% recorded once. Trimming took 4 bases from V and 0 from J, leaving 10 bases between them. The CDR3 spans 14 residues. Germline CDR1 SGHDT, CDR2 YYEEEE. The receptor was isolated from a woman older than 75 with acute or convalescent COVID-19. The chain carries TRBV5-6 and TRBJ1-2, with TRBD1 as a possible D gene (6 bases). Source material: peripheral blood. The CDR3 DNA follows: TGTGCCAGCAGCCGGGGGGCCACTAACTATGGCTACACCTTC. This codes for CASSRGATNYGYTF.